Listed here is a single T cell receptor (beta chain). Its antigen is not known. TCRdb keeps only in-frame clones here, not all; method: immunoSEQ multiplex PCR. The sample records about 50,000 clones, 70% to 90% being singletons. The data derive from a study of glioma-infiltrating T cells after dendritic cell vaccination. Study-wide background: Dendritic cell vaccination trial patients had either newly diagnosed or recurrent glioblastoma.

Study conclusions and caveats: Estimated pretreatment TIL content predicted outcome after dendritic cell vaccination. Few patients contributed both blood and tumor specimens.

The CDR3 totals 12 residues. V was cut by 6 bases and J by 9 bases, with 12 bases left in between. Germline V gene sequence: CDR1 MDHEN, CDR2 SYDVKM. The time point was: after dendritic cell vaccination, including at tumor progression/relapse. The material was blood, obtained after dendritic cell vaccination. The chain uses TRBV28 and TRBJ1-5, with D possibly TRBD1 on 5 matching bases. The receptor's source is a human donor with glioblastoma. CDR3 nucleotide sequence: TGTGCCAGCAGCTCGATAGACAGGCCCCAGCATTTT. Translated, it gives CASSSIDRPQHF.